The present T cell receptor (beta chain) was sequenced within a study of T cell responses to AZD1222 COVID-19 vaccine. Whole-study context: Samples with a second dose at about 4 or about 12 weeks were pooled together.

With regard to this clone: What it recognizes is unknown.

Study outcomes and limitations: Seropositive status at baseline applied to only a handful of AZD1222 recipients. Clonal diversity may have been underestimated, and the donors were mostly white British, with more females than males.

The CDR3 is 13 amino acids. Germline CDR1 is SGDLS and CDR2 is YYNGEE. V was shortened by 3 bases and J by 2 bases, with 7 bases between the two germline ends. The assay was immunoSEQ multiplex PCR, and TCRdb's table has in-frame clones only and misses some. The repertoire has about 140,000 clones, 75% to 95% of them found once; the top ten carry about 3%. The TCR comes from an adult in good health. The source material was peripheral blood, sampled on day 0 of AZD1222 vaccination. This chain joins TRBV9 and TRBJ2-3; D unclear. CDR3 nucleotides: TGTGCCAGCAGCGGGCAGCTCACAGATACGCAGTATTTT. This codes for CASSGQLTDTQYF. Based on the CDR3 plus reference TRBV9 and TRBJ2-3, the full variable domain is DSGVTQTPKHLITATGQRVTLRCSPRSGDLSVYWYQQSLDQGLQFLIQYYNGEERAKGNILERFSAQQFPDLHSELNLSSLELGDSALYFCASSGQLTDTQYFGPGTRLTVL.